This T cell receptor beta chain was identified during a study of response to subunit inactivated influenza vaccine. In germline, CDR1 is SGHTA, CDR2 FQGNSA. J lost 7 bases, V lost 1 base, and 8 bases had no gene match. The CDR3 loop spans 15 amino acids. TCRdb fed the RT-PCR reads into MiXCR, producing one record per CDR3 protein. The sample consists of 500,000 to 600,000 distinct CDR3 sequences, around 11% of them appearing once. For this clonotype: The antigen remains unidentified.

Study-level results: Only a handful of new T cells, the authors suggested, are recruited with each seasonal influenza vaccination.

Here the sequenced sample was PBMCs from blood, taken on the day of vaccination. This sequence was found in a man between 50 and 59 years old who received an inactivated influenza vaccine. The chain employs TRBV7-2 and TRBJ2-7; TRBD1 aligns across 9 bases. As DNA, the CDR3 is TGTGCCAGCAGCTTAGTAGTTGGACAGGGGAATGAGCAGTACTTC. Translated: CASSLVVGQGNEQYF.